These 14 T cell receptor beta chains were all obtained from the same sample, sequenced in a study of human T cells and chemical hapten exposure (dated by TCRdb to 2020 to 2023). In light of the paper, this sample's time point label describes: pre-sensitization, week 0. The treatment or condition label on this specimen signifies: therapeutic diphenylcyclopropenone sensitization with weekly scalp DPC. Libraries were constructed by RACE. For sequencing, a NextSeq 500 was employed. Through fastp at Q25 and MiXCR, TCRdb rebuilt clones from the public reads, retaining in-frame beta chains. Rows with one shared CDR3 protein collapse into an entry with the most common genes and DNA. The sample table lists about 260,000 distinct CDR3 sequences, over 8% of them with a count of one. The top ten constitute around 2.5% of the sample. The material sequenced was whole blood, taken in connection with sensitization to the hapten diphenylcyclopropenone (DPC). The receptors were gathered from a woman between 35 and 50 years old with alopecia areata. Some clones in this sample may be carry-over from other donors' samples.

The V gene is TRBV6-5, the J gene TRBJ1-4; 8 nucleotides agree with TRBD1. CDR1 is MNHEY and CDR2 is SVGAGI in the germline V gene. With 5 bases clipped from V and 7 bases from J, the junction kept 6 bases outside the gene matches. CDR3 size: 14 residues. CDR3 in amino acids: CASSGTGTGEKLFF. CDR3 in DNA: TGTGCCAGCAGTGGAACCGGGACAGGTGAAAAACTGTTTTTT.

This chain connects TRBV6-2 or TRBV6-3 to TRBJ2-7; D not certain. V lost 2 bases and J lost 5, with 10 bases in between. CDR1 is MNHEY, CDR2 SVGEGT, per germline. The CDR3 has 13 amino acids. The CDR3 protein is CASSYIGTHEQYF. In nucleotides, the CDR3 is TGTGCCAGCAGTTACATAGGCACCCACGAGCAGTACTTC.

This chain links TRBV7-9 with TRBJ2-7; 9 bases fit TRBD1. Trimming took 7 bases from V and 3 from J; bases not matched to a gene: 13. The CDR3 extends over 16 amino acids. Germline V gives CDR1 SEHNR, CDR2 FQNEAQ (reference sequence). The CDR3 spells CASTPNRGRDIYEQYF. CDR3 nucleotide sequence: TGTGCCAGCACCCCCAACAGGGGGCGCGATATCTACGAGCAGTACTTC.

This clonotype occurred many times. The V and J genes are TRBV7-2 and TRBJ1-5, with TRBD1 matching over 9 bases. The CDR3 has 15 amino acids. Looked up from germline, CDR1 is SGHTA and CDR2 is FQGNSA. Germline trimming cut 1 base from V and 4 bases from J; bases unmatched to any gene: 2. CDR3 amino acids: CASSLGDRVNQPQHF. The DNA of the CDR3 is TGTGCCAGCAGCTTAGGGGACAGGGTAAATCAGCCCCAGCATTTT.

The V gene is TRBV7-9, the J gene TRBJ2-7; D is unresolved. The germline V gene encodes CDR1 SEHNR and CDR2 FQNEAQ (reference sequence). V lost 4 bases and J 12 bases, leaving 13 bases between the germline ends. This CDR3 is built from 11 residues. The CDR3 bases are TGTGCCAGCAGCTCCGGACGGGTTTCGTACTTC. This encodes CASSSGRVSYF.

The chain employs TRBV12-3 or TRBV12-4 and TRBJ2-1, with D hard to call. V was shortened by 2 bases and J by 4 bases, with 12 bases between the two germline ends. The CDR3 extends over 15 amino acids. The CDR3 sequence: CASSLLDTSYNEQFF. CDR3 DNA sequence: TGTGCCAGCAGTTTACTAGACACTTCTTACAATGAGCAGTTCTTC.

This clonotype was observed a handful of times. This sequence joins TRBV6-5 and TRBJ2-7; 12 nucleotides match TRBD1. CDR3 length: 16 amino acids. V gave up 5 bases and J gave up 5 bases; unmatched junction bases: 10. The germline V gene has CDR1 MNHEY and CDR2 SVGAGI. CDR3 loop: CASSRTGTGGINEQYF. The CDR3 nucleotides are TGTGCCAGCAGTCGAACCGGGACAGGGGGCATCAACGAGCAGTACTTC.

This clonotype was counted at least ten times. The chain has TRBV6-2 or TRBV6-3 and TRBJ2-7, with D possibly matching TRBD2 (5 bases). V was trimmed by 6 bases and J by 2 bases, leaving 11 bases between them. The CDR3 runs to 13 residues. The germline V gene encodes CDR1 MNHEY and CDR2 SVGEGT. The CDR3 loop reads CASRGGSTYEQYF. CDR3 in DNA: TGTGCCAGCAGAGGCGGGTCGACCTACGAGCAGTACTTC.

In this sample, this clonotype turned up a few times. The J gene is TRBJ2-7, the V gene TRBV10-3; no reliable D call. This CDR3 spans 15 amino acids. Germline assignment: CDR1 ENHRY and CDR2 SYGVKD. Trimming stripped 0 bases from V and 0 bases from J, with 9 bases between. The CDR3 protein is CAISESRGFSYEQYF. The DNA for the CDR3 is TGTGCCATCAGTGAGTCTCGCGGCTTCTCCTACGAGCAGTACTTC.

This clonotype has a count of ten or more. V usage is TRBV6-2 or TRBV6-3 and J usage is TRBJ1-2; D uncertain. The CDR3 extends over 12 amino acids. In germline, CDR1 is MNHEY, CDR2 SVGEGT. The germline V and J ends were trimmed by 4 bases and 4 bases, with 7 bases remaining between them. The CDR3 sequence is CASSSEGYGYTF. The CDR3 bases are TGTGCCAGCAGTTCGGAGGGCTATGGCTACACCTTC.

This clonotype was observed many times. The genes are TRBV6-6 and TRBJ2-7; no definite D call. Trimming left V 5 bases short and J 7 bases short, with 12 bases between. The CDR3 sequence is 12 residues long. CDR1 is MNHNY and CDR2 is SVGAGI in the germline V gene (reference sequence). The CDR3 here is CASSAPAGEQYF. Here the CDR3 DNA reads TGTGCCAGCAGTGCTCCGGCCGGGGAGCAGTACTTC.

The genes are TRBV12-3 or TRBV12-4 and TRBJ1-5, with D uncertain. V was pared by 5 bases and J by 11 bases, with 16 bases between. The CDR3 loop spans 13 amino acids. CDR3 nucleotide sequence: TGTGCCAGCAGTCCCACAGTCTCTGTAGCCCAGCATTTT. Amino acids: CASSPTVSVAQHF.

CDR3 amino acids: CASSHTGAEAFF. DNA for the CDR3: TGTGCCAGCAGCCACACGGGGGCTGAAGCTTTCTTT. The rearrangement joins TRBV7-6 to TRBJ1-1, with a possible D match to TRBD1 (5 bases). Germline V gene data show CDR1 as SGHVS and CDR2 as FNYEAQ. Between the trimmed V and J ends, which lost 5 bases and 6 bases, there was a span of 10 bases. The CDR3 covers 12 residues.

This clonotype turned up a few times. This rearrangement joins TRBV5-1 to TRBJ2-5; TRBD2 matches at 11 bases. The V segment lost 2 bases and the J segment 5 bases; nucleotides outside the gene matches: 5. The CDR3 sequence is 15 residues long. Germline V CDR1 and CDR2: SGHRS, YFSETQ. CDR3 nucleotides: TGCGCCAGCAGCTTACTAGCGGGAGTAACTGAGACCCAGTACTTC. Translated: CASSLLAGVTETQYF.